This entry lists 26 T cell receptor beta chains sequenced from one sample in a study of blood T cell repertoires in COVID-19 (dated by TCRdb to the early 2020s). Library generation was performed with the immunoSEQ multiplex PCR assay. Held by TCRdb, this immuneACCESS table contains in-frame sequences only and omits some clones. Under half of the omission traces to an unresolved V gene where checked; the cause of the rest is unknown. This sample comprises some 66,000 clones, roughly 88% of them detected only once. The top ten clonotypes cover 1.2% of the sample. Sequences were obtained from peripheral blood. Receptors were obtained from an older woman with acute or convalescent COVID-19.

The chain has TRBV7-2 and TRBJ1-3, with D hard to call. The CDR3 has 14 residues. Germline CDR1 reads SGHTA; CDR2 reads FQGNSA. V shed 3 bases and J shed 4 bases, with 10 bases lying between them. CDR3 protein: CASSFYGYGNTIYF. The DNA for the CDR3 is TGTGCCAGCAGCTTTTACGGGTACGGAAACACCATATATTTT.

The chain combines TRBV6-2 or TRBV6-3 with TRBJ2-7, with TRBD2 matching over 10 bases. V was clipped by 5 bases and J by 6 bases; unmatched bases: 13. The CDR3 is 16 amino acids. CDR1 MNHEY and CDR2 SVGEGT come from the germline V gene. Written as DNA, the CDR3 is TGTGCCAGCAGTCTATACCCCGGGACTAGCGAGGGCGAGCAGTACGTC. It translates to CASSLYPGTSEGEQYV.

This chain uses TRBV24-1 with TRBJ2-3, with TRBD2 identical over 11 bases. The CDR3 is made up of 16 amino acids. CDR1 KGHDR and CDR2 SFDVKD come from the germline V gene. After removal of 6 bases from V and 8 bases from J, the junction contained 12 bases not matched to a gene. The CDR3 bases are TGTGCCACCAGTAGTACCACTAGCGGGAGCAGGGGTACGCAGTATTTT. Its translation: CATSSTTSGSRGTQYF.

The chain combines TRBV5-1 with TRBJ2-3; TRBD2 aligns across 13 bases. This CDR3 has 16 amino acids. Germline CDR1 is SGHRS and CDR2 is YFSETQ. The V and J ends lost 3 bases and 2 bases, in that order; junction bases with no gene match: 3. The DNA of the CDR3 is TGCGCCAGCAGCTCGGGACTAGCGGGATTCACAGATACGCAGTATTTT. The encoded protein is CASSSGLAGFTDTQYF. Looking up the rest from reference TRBV5-1 and TRBJ2-3 gives the full variable domain: KAGVTQTPRYLIKTRGQQVTLSCSPISGHRSVSWYQQTPGQGLQFLFEYFSETQRNKGNFPGRFSGRQFSNSRSEMNVSTLELGDSALYLCASSSGLAGFTDTQYFGPGTRLTVL.

This clone was detected only a few times. The DNA for the CDR3 is TGTGCCAGTAGTATCCTTACCGAGTATGGCTACACCTTC. Translating gives CASSILTEYGYTF. The chain has TRBV19 and TRBJ1-2; unclear D gene. Trimming left V 3 bases short and J 5 bases short, with 10 bases between. Germline CDR1 and CDR2: LNHDA and SQIVND (reference sequence). The CDR3 spans 13 residues.

The V gene is TRBV11-3, the J gene TRBJ2-5; the D gene is possibly TRBD2 (6 bases). With 6 bases removed from V and 5 bases from J, the gap between germline ends came to 16 bases. The CDR3 contains 14 residues. Looked up from germline, CDR1 is SGHNT and CDR2 is YENEEA. The CDR3 bases are TGTGCCAGCAGTTCCGCCGGGACTCAGGAGACCCAGTACTTC. It is translated as CASSSAGTQETQYF.

The chain combines TRBV9 with TRBJ2-1; TRBD2 agrees at 9 bases. The V gene end was trimmed by 8 bases and the J gene end by 4 bases; junction bases not matched to a gene: 7. The germline gives CDR1 SGDLS, CDR2 YYNGEE. The CDR3 has 14 residues. CDR3 region: CASTRSGGYNEQFF. The CDR3 DNA sequence: TGTGCCAGTACCAGGAGCGGGGGGTACAATGAGCAGTTCTTC.

In its sample, this clone was seen once. For the CDR3, the DNA is TGCAGCGTTCAACAGGGGGCGGGAGAGACCCAGTACTTC. It specifies CSVQQGAGETQYF. The V call is TRBV29-1, the J call TRBJ2-5, with TRBD1 matching over 9 bases. Germline loops: CDR1 SQVTM, CDR2 ANQGSEA. The CDR3 is made up of 13 amino acids. V was pared by 5 bases and J by 4 bases, with 5 bases of the junction left unmatched.

The chain carries TRBV3-1 (or the pseudogene TRBV3-2) and TRBJ1-3; D remains ambiguous. The ends were cut back, 8 bases at V and 1 base at J, with 9 bases in the middle. CDR1 and CDR2 (germline): LGHDT, YNNKEL (reference sequence). The CDR3 has 13 residues. CDR3 DNA: TGTGCCAGCCGGCAGGCGTCTGGAAACACCATATATTTT. Its protein product is CASRQASGNTIYF.

V and J are TRBV5-1 and TRBJ2-3; no clear D. The CDR3 runs 13 residues. Germline CDR1 is SGHRS and CDR2 is YFSETQ. V was clipped by 4 bases and J by 4 bases, with 10 bases between them. CDR3 residues: CASSLLSADTQYF. DNA of the CDR3: TGCGCCAGCAGCCTCTTGAGTGCAGATACGCAGTATTTT. Based on the CDR3 plus reference TRBV5-1 and TRBJ2-3, the full variable domain is KAGVTQTPRYLIKTRGQQVTLSCSPISGHRSVSWYQQTPGQGLQFLFEYFSETQRNKGNFPGRFSGRQFSNSRSEMNVSTLELGDSALYLCASSLLSADTQYFGPGTRLTVL.

This chain joins TRBV29-1 and TRBJ1-1; TRBD1 aligns across 9 bases. The germline gives CDR1 SQVTM, CDR2 ANQGSEA. There are 13 residues in the CDR3. V was clipped by 2 bases and J by 6 bases; unmatched bases: 4. CDR3: CSVERGQGPEAFF. As DNA, the CDR3 is TGCAGCGTTGAACGGGGACAGGGCCCTGAAGCTTTCTTT.

The chain is built from TRBV27 and TRBJ2-7, with D possibly TRBD2 on 6 matching bases. CDR3 size: 13 residues. V lost 0 bases, J lost 5 bases, and 8 bases lay in between. Germline-derived CDR1 and CDR2 are MNHEY and SMNVEV (reference sequence). CDR3 protein: CASSLSEGDEQYV. The CDR3 DNA reads as TGTGCCAGCAGTTTATCGGAGGGAGACGAGCAGTACGTC.

The rearrangement joins TRBV5-1 to TRBJ2-3; TRBD2 aligns across 10 bases. The CDR3 is 15 amino acids. V was pared by 6 bases and J by 0 bases, with 4 bases of the junction left unmatched. The V gene's germline CDR1 is SGHRS and CDR2 YFSETQ. CDR3 in DNA: TGCGCCAGCACTTCACTAGCGGGGAGCACAGATACGCAGTATTTT. Translating gives CASTSLAGSTDTQYF.

The sample holds a few counts of this clone. The gene calls are TRBV6-1 and TRBJ1-5, with 9 nucleotides matching TRBD1. The V and J ends lost 1 base and 5 bases, in that order; junction bases with no gene match: 18. This CDR3 is built from 20 residues. Germline V lookup: CDR1 MNHNS, CDR2 SASEGT. DNA of the CDR3: TGTGCCAGCAGTGAAGGTTCAGGGACAGGGTTCTCTTCTTACTATCAGCCCCAGCATTTT. As protein: CASSEGSGTGFSSYYQPQHF.

V gene TRBV6-6 combines with J gene TRBJ1-2, with D tentatively TRBD1 (6 bases). The length of the CDR3 is 13 residues. V was cut by 2 bases and J by 7 bases, with 11 bases left in between. Germline loops: CDR1 MNHNY, CDR2 SVGAGI (reference sequence). CDR3 amino acids: CASSYPGAGGYTF. The DNA of the CDR3 is TGTGCCAGCAGTTACCCAGGGGCTGGTGGCTACACCTTC.

The chain combines TRBV5-4 with TRBJ1-1, with TRBD1 matching 9 bases. The CDR3 covers 14 residues. Trimming removed 4 bases from V and 8 bases from J; junction bases left unmatched: 9. Germline CDR1 SGHNT, CDR2 YYREEE (reference sequence). The CDR3 region is CASSPRDREQEAFF. CDR3 DNA: TGTGCCAGCAGCCCCCGGGACAGGGAACAGGAAGCTTTCTTT.

The gene calls are TRBV10-3 and TRBJ2-5, with a tentative D call TRBD1 (6 bases). Germline values: CDR1 ENHRY, CDR2 SYGVKD. The CDR3 sequence is 16 residues long. Between the trimmed V and J ends, which lost 4 bases and 1 base, there was a span of 16 bases. This CDR3 reads CAISGVPGQSQETQYF. CDR3 coding DNA: TGTGCCATCAGTGGCGTGCCCGGACAGAGCCAAGAGACCCAGTACTTC.

The chain joins TRBV30 to TRBJ1-5; weak D call: TRBD1 (6 bases). Germline CDR1 GTSNPN, CDR2 SVGIG (reference sequence). The CDR3 length is 13 residues. Trimming stripped 3 bases from V and 4 bases from J, with 10 bases between. The CDR3 nucleotides read TGTGCCTGGAGCGGACAGACTAATCAGCCCCAGCATTTT. Its translation is CAWSGQTNQPQHF.

This rearrangement joins TRBV19 to TRBJ1-2; a weak D match, TRBD1 (6 bases). Germline V CDR1 and CDR2: LNHDA, SQIVND (reference sequence). The CDR3 has 13 residues. With 6 bases removed from V and 6 bases from J, the gap between germline ends came to 14 bases. In DNA form, the CDR3 reads TGTGCCAGTAGCCTCAGGGGCCCGGATGGCTACACCTTC. Translating gives CASSLRGPDGYTF.

The CDR3 DNA sequence: TGTGCCAGCAGCGGAACAGGGGGGGAGACCCAGTACTTC. Its protein is CASSGTGGETQYF. V gene TRBV7-9 combines with J gene TRBJ2-5; 8 bases agree with TRBD1. Trimming cost V 5 bases and J 5 bases; bases outside gene matches: 4. The CDR3 is made up of 13 amino acids. Per germline, CDR1 SEHNR and CDR2 FQNEAQ (reference sequence).

This clone showed up just a few times. The rearrangement joins TRBV19 to TRBJ1-2, with 11 positions matching TRBD1. J gave up 4 bases and V 5 bases, and 0 bases lay outside the gene matches. CDR3 length: 13 residues. Germline CDR1 reads LNHDA; CDR2 reads SQIVND (reference sequence). The CDR3: CASSGTGGYGYTF. CDR3 DNA: TGTGCCAGTAGTGGGACAGGGGGCTATGGCTACACCTTC.

The chain links TRBV27 to TRBJ2-5; 8 nucleotides align to TRBD1. With 5 bases clipped from V and 5 bases from J, the junction kept 10 bases outside the gene matches. Germline lookup yields CDR1 MNHEY and CDR2 SMNVEV (reference sequence). The CDR3 has 15 amino acids. Here the CDR3 DNA reads TGTGCCAGCAGTCCCAGGACAGGGAGCGGGGAGACCCAGTACTTC. It specifies CASSPRTGSGETQYF.

The gene calls are TRBV6-6 and TRBJ1-2; tentative D call: TRBD1 (5 bases). The CDR3 runs 14 residues. V was pared by 6 bases and J by 1 base, with 12 bases between. Looked up from germline, CDR1 is MNHNY and CDR2 is SVGAGI (reference sequence). The CDR3 DNA follows: TGTGCCAGCAGATCCCAGCAGGGTAACTATGGCTACACCTTC. Protein product: CASRSQQGNYGYTF.

The V call is TRBV6-5, the J call TRBJ1-4, with 8 bases identical to TRBD1. The junction had 8 bases not matched to a gene; V was cut back by 6 bases and J by 8 bases. In germline, CDR1 is MNHEY, CDR2 SVGAGI. The CDR3 loop spans 14 amino acids. Here the CDR3 reads CASRWGQVEEKLFF. In DNA, the CDR3 is TGTGCCAGCAGGTGGGGACAGGTTGAAGAAAAACTGTTTTTT.

The chain combines TRBV10-3 with TRBJ1-2; TRBD1 aligns across 9 bases. The CDR3 totals 15 residues. Germline CDR1 and CDR2: ENHRY and SYGVKD. Trimming removed 6 bases from V and 5 bases from J; junction bases left unmatched: 10. CDR3 protein: CAISHGQGRGYGYTF. DNA of the CDR3: TGTGCCATCAGCCATGGACAGGGGAGAGGGTATGGCTACACCTTC.

The chain recombines TRBV28 with TRBJ2-6; TRBD1 agrees at 9 bases. Germline CDR1 MDHEN, CDR2 SYDVKM. The V and J ends lost 6 bases and 1 base, in that order; junction bases with no gene match: 13. The CDR3 is 19 amino acids. The CDR3 region has the DNA TGTGCCAGCAGGTGGACAACAGGGGGCGTTCTTTCTGGGGCCAACGTCCTGACTTTC. This codes for CASRWTTGGVLSGANVLTF.